This T cell receptor (beta chain) was retrieved from a study of blood T cell repertoires in COVID-19. About the research overall: Donors in the United States, Italy and Spain gave samples during acute or convalescent COVID-19.

The Seattle site enrolled patients during active infection and followed them longitudinally. Authors' analysis steps: For nucleated cells, counts were estimated from reference gene primer amplification. Measured with immunoSEQ multiplex PCR; TCRdb has only the in-frame clones, and not every one. D and trimming come from the DNA, and the V and J calls and clone size come from that table. This table has over 200,000 clones, 90% appearing once. This CDR3 is built from 14 residues. V dropped 4 bases and J dropped 7; count of bases not matched to a gene: 10. Germline V lookup: CDR1 SGHRS, CDR2 YFSETQ. The TCR sequence derives from a young man with COVID-19, enrolled during active disease. Sequences were obtained from peripheral blood. The chain is built from TRBV5-1 and TRBJ1-1, with 7 nucleotides matching TRBD1. CDR3: CASSPLDRDGEAFF. For the CDR3, the DNA is TGCGCCAGCAGCCCCTTAGACAGGGATGGTGAAGCTTTCTTT.